This T cell receptor (beta chain) was retrieved from a study of T cells in women clearing cervical HPV infection. Study outcomes and limitations: A classifier using richness and V gene abundances reached an AUC of roughly 0.83.

Trimming removed 5 bases from V and 5 bases from J, with 9 bases in between. This CDR3 spans 12 amino acids. CDR1 is SGHTA and CDR2 is FQGNSA in the germline V gene. Turning to this clone: Antigen specificity is unknown. Read data end 3 residues before the CDR3 end; the end is taken from the germline J gene.

TCR beta CDR3 amplified by multiplex PCR from roughly 1,300 ng genomic DNA. The protocol was immunoSEQ multiplex PCR, while the TCRdb copy is restricted to in-frame clones and leaves out a portion. Its table records some 30,000 clones. This chain connects TRBV7-2 to TRBJ1-2; D is unclear. The source is a woman between 18 and 70 years old with a cervical HPV16 infection that either progressed to CIN3+ or cleared (not recorded which). Input material: blood buffy coat. The CDR3 sequence: CASSVGGYGYTF. CDR3 DNA, as far as it was read: TGTGCCAGCAGCGTTGGCGGTTATGGC.